The 19 T cell receptor beta chains below were found in one sample sequenced in a study of OX40 agonist ivuxolimab in advanced cancers. Generated by immunoSEQ multiplex PCR, the TCRdb table keeps only in-frame clones and is missing some. The data show 90,000 to 100,000 clones, around nine tenths seen once. The starting material was CD4+ or CD8+ T cells sorted from blood, obtained in a trial of the OX40 agonist ivuxolimab. The source is an adult with an advanced solid tumor such as melanoma, head and neck, liver or kidney cancer.

This clone has just one count. V is TRBV10-3 and J is TRBJ2-2, with 8 positions matching TRBD1. The J segment lost 4 bases and the V segment lost 6 bases, leaving 4 bases of the junction unmatched. Looked up from germline, CDR1 is ENHRY and CDR2 is SYGVKD. This CDR3 region has 14 residues. The CDR3 loop reads CAIRDRVLTGELFF. The CDR3 bases are TGTGCCATCAGGGACAGGGTGCTCACCGGGGAGCTGTTTTTT.

The chain carries TRBV12-5 and TRBJ1-1; D ambiguous. The CDR3 is made up of 11 amino acids. V was cut by 1 base and J by 6 bases, with 3 bases left in between. Germline loops: CDR1 LGHNT, CDR2 FRNRAP. The CDR3 region is CASGLESEAFF. CDR3 in DNA: TGTGCTAGTGGTTTGGAGTCTGAAGCTTTCTTT.

The J gene is TRBJ2-2, the V gene TRBV10-1, with D hard to call. V lost 8 bases and J 6 bases, leaving 16 bases between the germline ends. CDR3 length: 14 amino acids. Germline V gives CDR1 WNHNN, CDR2 SYGVQD (reference sequence). CDR3 sequence: CASARSGEAGELFF. For the CDR3, the DNA is TGCGCCAGCGCGAGGTCAGGAGAGGCCGGGGAGCTGTTTTTT.

This clone was seen just once. The rearrangement uses TRBV5-4 and TRBJ1-1, with D possibly being TRBD1 (5 bases). The CDR3 loop spans 15 amino acids. Germline lookup yields CDR1 SGHNT and CDR2 YYREEE (reference sequence). Trimming took off 3 bases at V and 0 bases at J, with 12 bases between the two ends. The chain's CDR3 is CASSYGGGLNTEAFF. The CDR3 DNA is TGTGCCAGCAGCTACGGGGGAGGGTTGAACACTGAAGCTTTCTTT.

V and J are TRBV6-5 and TRBJ2-3; D is undetermined. CDR3 size: 12 residues. Germline CDR1 and CDR2: MNHEY and SVGAGI. The V gene lost 6 bases and the J gene lost 6 bases, with 10 bases spanning the gap. CDR3 in DNA: TGTGCCAGCAGAGGGCAAGGGGATACGCAGTATTTT. Protein: CASRGQGDTQYF.

This rearrangement joins TRBV28 to TRBJ1-1, with a possible D match to TRBD1 (5 bases). Trimming removed 6 bases at V and 3 bases at J, with 11 bases between. CDR3 length: 13 amino acids. Germline CDR1 MDHEN, CDR2 SYDVKM. This CDR3 is CASRVLGDTEAFF. The CDR3 DNA follows: TGTGCCAGCAGGGTCCTGGGGGACACTGAAGCTTTCTTT.

V gene TRBV19 combines with J gene TRBJ1-4; D uncertain. Per the germline V gene, CDR1 is LNHDA and CDR2 is SQIVND (reference sequence). Trimming removed 5 bases from V and 3 bases from J, with 13 bases in between. The CDR3 is made up of 15 amino acids. The chain's CDR3 is CASSPLDGPNEKLFF. The DNA of the CDR3 is TGTGCCAGTAGTCCGCTGGACGGCCCTAATGAAAAACTGTTTTTT.

This clone was detected only once. This sequence joins TRBV5-1 and TRBJ1-1; 7 nucleotides agree with TRBD1. Germline V gene data show CDR1 as SGHRS and CDR2 as YFSETQ. The CDR3 is 16 residues long. V trimming: 0 bases; J trimming: 0 bases; junction bases outside the gene matches: 5. CDR3 sequence reads: CASSLGTGAMNTEAFF. The CDR3 nucleotides read TGCGCCAGCAGCTTGGGTACAGGGGCGATGAACACTGAAGCTTTCTTT.

The chain couples TRBV7-2 to TRBJ1-4; tentative D call: TRBD1 (5 bases). The germline CDR1 and CDR2 sequences are SGHTA and FQGNSA. The CDR3 spans 16 residues. V was trimmed by 6 bases and J by 9 bases, leaving 23 bases between them. CDR3 bases: TGTGCCAGCAGTCTAAGTTCGGGGCTCATCCCTCAAAAACTGTTTTTT. Residues: CASSLSSGLIPQKLFF.

The chain employs TRBV10-3 and TRBJ1-1; TRBD1 aligns across 10 bases. The germline CDR1 and CDR2 sequences are ENHRY and SYGVKD. Losses at the gene ends were 9 bases for V and 1 base for J; bases not matched to a gene: 5. CDR3 length equals 14 residues. Written as DNA, the CDR3 is TGTGCCATTCAAGACAGGGGGCGGAACACTGAAGCTTTCTTT. It encodes CAIQDRGRNTEAFF.

This rearrangement joins TRBV5-1 to TRBJ2-1; the match to TRBD1 covers 10 bases. The CDR3 runs to 17 residues. V lost 4 bases and J lost 6; bases outside the gene matches: 13. Germline-derived CDR1 and CDR2 are SGHRS and YFSETQ. CDR3: CASSQKVPGQGLNEQFF. Here the CDR3 DNA reads TGCGCCAGCAGCCAGAAGGTCCCGGGACAGGGGCTCAATGAGCAGTTCTTC.

CDR3 sequence (DNA): TGTGCCAGCAGCTCGGCGGGGACAGCCATCCTCCACTTT. This encodes CASSSAGTAILHF. This sequence joins TRBV7-8 and TRBJ1-6; 7 nucleotides match TRBD1. V was clipped by 4 bases and J by 15 bases; unmatched bases: 9. The CDR3 extends over 13 amino acids. The V gene's germline CDR1 is SGHVS and CDR2 FQNEAQ.

CDR3 in DNA: TGTGCCAGCAGCCCCATCGGTGCTGAAGCTTTCTTT. As protein: CASSPIGAEAFF. The gene calls are TRBV7-2 and TRBJ1-1; D gene unclear. The CDR3 is made up of 12 amino acids. V was clipped by 5 bases and J by 6 bases, with 10 bases between them. Germline CDR1 is SGHTA and CDR2 is FQGNSA.

The chain employs TRBV7-9 and TRBJ2-7; D is possibly TRBD1 or TRBD2 (5 bases each). The V end lost 2 bases, the J end lost 7 bases, and 12 bases lay between the germline ends. The CDR3 loop spans 13 amino acids. Germline V gene data show CDR1 as SEHNR and CDR2 as FQNEAQ (reference sequence). The CDR3 is CASSLSGLGEQYF. The CDR3, as DNA: TGTGCCAGCAGCTTATCGGGGCTGGGGGAGCAGTACTTC.

The CDR3 reads CASSRQSEAGNTIYF. The CDR3 bases are TGTGCCAGCTCAAGACAATCGGAAGCTGGAAACACCATATATTTT. The V gene is TRBV18, the J gene TRBJ1-3, with D hard to call. CDR1 is KGHSH and CDR2 is LQKENI in the germline V gene. Trimming pared 5 bases from V and 2 bases from J, leaving 13 bases between. The CDR3 is 15 amino acids.

This chain connects TRBV6-5 to TRBJ1-2, with no clear D. This CDR3 is 11 amino acids long. Germline V gene data show CDR1 as MNHEY and CDR2 as SVGAGI. With 5 bases removed from V and 4 bases from J, the gap between germline ends came to 5 bases. The CDR3 loop reads CASSQIYGYTF. The CDR3 coding sequence is TGTGCCAGCAGTCAGATCTATGGCTACACCTTC.

The V and J genes are TRBV7-9 and TRBJ1-1; possible D gene TRBD1, 6 bases. This CDR3 is 14 amino acids long. V was shortened by 3 bases and J by 4 bases, with 12 bases between the two germline ends. Germline V lookup: CDR1 SEHNR, CDR2 FQNEAQ (reference sequence). The CDR3 nucleotides are TGTGCCAGCAGCTTGGCTGGAGGGGGCACTGAAGCTTTCTTT. Its protein product is CASSLAGGGTEAFF.

This chain joins TRBV7-8 and TRBJ2-2; D call uncertain. Trimming took off 1 base at V and 2 bases at J, with 11 bases between the two ends. Germline V gives CDR1 SGHVS, CDR2 FQNEAQ. The CDR3 has 16 amino acids. CDR3 bases: TGTGCCAGCAGCTTAGGCCTAGGTTTTAACACCGGGGAGCTGTTTTTT. Translation gives CASSLGLGFNTGELFF.

Here the CDR3 reads CASSRQIQETQYF. The CDR3 bases are TGTGCCAGCAGCCGACAGATCCAAGAGACCCAGTACTTC. V is TRBV7-8 and J is TRBJ2-5; tentatively, D is TRBD1 (5 bases). The CDR3 runs to 13 residues. CDR1 and CDR2 (germline): SGHVS, FQNEAQ. V shed 5 bases and J shed 1 base, with 8 bases lying between them.